This T cell receptor (beta chain) was identified during a study of cytomegalovirus exposure and HLA in healthy donors. Broader study findings: The tendency of first-cohort TCR clusters to co-occur in the roughly 130 validation repertoires was the finding of a later analysis. Rare sequences made up most TCRs, while some public TCRs were found in many donors.

Details on this clone: Antigen specificity is unknown.

Trimming took 5 bases from V and 4 from J, leaving 11 bases between them. Germline CDR1 SGHVS, CDR2 FNYEAQ. The CDR3 spans 14 residues. Generated by immunoSEQ multiplex PCR, the TCRdb table keeps only in-frame clones and is missing some. The repertoire holds fewer than 150,000 clones, with 70% to 90% as singletons. This chain connects TRBV7-6 to TRBJ1-4, with D possibly TRBD1 on 5 matching bases. Input material: PBMCs. The clonotype originates from a man aged 18 to 30 in good health and CMV-seropositive. The CDR3 protein is CASSLREGNEKLFF. The CDR3 region has the DNA TGTGCCAGCAGCCTCAGGGAGGGTAATGAAAAACTGTTTTTT.